The 4 T cell receptor beta chains reported below all come from one sample, sequenced in a study of identical twins. Using its own MiXCR run on the 5' RACE reads, TCRdb lists one record per CDR3 protein. The table records about 300,000 distinct CDR3 sequences, roughly an eighth of them present only once. The same data also went into a second study, on yellow fever vaccine responses in identical twins.

Specimen: CD8+ T cells sorted from blood. The receptors come from a woman aged 18-29 years in good health.

This clonotype was detected ten times or more. The chain has TRBV20-1 and TRBJ2-3; D unresolved. Germline V gene data show CDR1 as DFQATT and CDR2 as SNEGSKA (reference sequence). CDR3 length equals 13 residues. V gave up 0 bases and J gave up 1 base, with 5 bases separating them. In nucleotides, the CDR3 is TGCAGTGCTAGAGATCTGCGCACAGATACGCAGTATTTT. Translating it yields CSARDLRTDTQYF.

In its sample, this clonotype was seen a few times. The J gene is TRBJ2-1, the V gene TRBV7-9; 8 bases align to TRBD2. Germline V lookup: CDR1 SEHNR, CDR2 FQNEAQ (reference sequence). CDR3 length equals 17 residues. Trimming took 5 bases from V and 2 from J; bases not matched to a gene: 11. The CDR3: CASSHLAGESPYNEQFF. CDR3 sequence (DNA): TGTGCCAGCAGCCACCTAGCGGGTGAAAGTCCCTACAATGAGCAGTTCTTC. Drawing the rest from reference TRBV7-9 and TRBJ2-1, the complete variable domain is DTGVSQNPRHKITKRGQNVTFRCDPISEHNRLYWYRQTLGQGPEFLTYFQNEAQLEKSRLLSDRFSAERPKGSFSTLEIQRTEQGDSAMYLCASSHLAGESPYNEQFFGPGTRLTVL.

The chain links TRBV29-1 to TRBJ1-1; D possibly corresponds to TRBD1 (5 bases). The germline V gene has CDR1 SQVTM and CDR2 ANQGSEA. The CDR3 is made up of 13 amino acids. V was clipped by 7 bases and J by 6 bases, with 18 bases between them. The CDR3 DNA sequence: TGCAGCGCCCCTGTCGGGACGAGCGCTGAAGCTTTCTTT. This codes for CSAPVGTSAEAFF. Full variable domain (rest looked up from reference TRBV29-1 and TRBJ1-1): SAVISQKPSRDICQRGTSLTIQCQVDSQVTMMFWYRQQPGQSLTLIATANQGSEATYESGFVIDKFPISRPNLTFSTLTVSNMSPEDSSIYLCSAPVGTSAEAFFGQGTRLTVV.

The chain combines TRBV4-1 with TRBJ2-5, with 13 bases fitting TRBD2. Unmatched junction bases numbered 1, after V lost 3 bases and J lost 3 bases. This CDR3 is built from 15 residues. Looked up from germline, CDR1 is MGHRA and CDR2 is YSYEKL. The CDR3 is CASSHTSGGEETQYF. The CDR3 DNA follows: TGCGCCAGCAGCCATACTAGCGGGGGGGAAGAGACCCAGTACTTC.